This T cell receptor (beta chain) was recovered during a study of T cell repertoires in cytomegalovirus infection. The study, taken as a whole, reports: The ex vivo response was dominated by HLA-C-restricted CMV-specific TCR beta clonotypes.

The sample holds many counts of this clonotype. No antigen is known for it. TCRdb reprocessed the reads with MiXCR, giving one entry per CDR3 protein. The sample carries about 110,000 distinct CDR3 sequences, about 30% recorded once. Trimming pared 3 bases from V and 5 bases from J, leaving 16 bases between. There are 15 residues in the CDR3. The source is a human donor in good health (CMV status not recorded). Some clones in this sample may be carry-over from other donors' samples. The sample consisted of CD8+ T cells from cultured PBMCs, taken from culture after CMV antigen stimulation. The J gene is TRBJ2-5, the V gene TRBV12-3 or TRBV12-4; no reliable D call. CDR3 loop: CASSFDSIVWETQYF. The CDR3 nucleotides read TGTGCCAGCAGTTTCGACTCTATAGTGTGGGAGACCCAGTACTTC.